A single sample is the source of the 28 T cell receptor beta chains below, sequenced in a study of T cells after yellow fever vaccination. TCRdb processed the 5' RACE reads anew with MiXCR; each CDR3 protein has one entry. Of approximately 610,000 distinct CDR3 sequences listed, about a sixth are singletons. The starting material was PBMCs, obtained 5 days after the first yellow fever vaccination. The origin of the receptors is a man between 18 and 35 years old who received the YFV17D yellow fever vaccine.

The rearrangement links TRBV6-2 or TRBV6-3 to TRBJ2-1; D perhaps matches TRBD1 (5 bases). Germline loops: CDR1 MNHEY, CDR2 SVGEGT. V gave up 7 bases and J gave up 6 bases, with 16 bases separating them. This CDR3 region has 14 residues. CDR3 loop: CASISPIGVNEQFF. The CDR3 nucleotides read TGTGCCAGCATTTCTCCGATAGGGGTCAATGAGCAGTTCTTC.

The chain joins TRBV4-1 to TRBJ2-1; a possible D gene is TRBD2 (5 bases). The CDR3 loop spans 15 amino acids. CDR1 and CDR2 (germline): MGHRA, YSYEKL. Between the trimmed V and J ends, which lost 1 base and 5 bases, there was a span of 12 bases. DNA of the CDR3: TGCGCCAGCAGCCAAGTGCTAGCCCTAAACAATGAGCAGTTCTTC. It specifies CASSQVLALNNEQFF.

This clonotype has a handful of counts. The chain employs TRBV5-1 and TRBJ1-2; possible D gene TRBD1, 5 bases. The CDR3 sequence is 16 residues long. Germline lookup yields CDR1 SGHRS and CDR2 YFSETQ. Trimming cost V 1 base and J 7 bases, with 20 bases left between them. The CDR3 coding sequence is TGCGCCAGCAGCTTGATTACCGGGGCCTCCATCGGTGGCTACACCTTC. Its protein is CASSLITGASIGGYTF.

The chain joins TRBV21-1 to TRBJ1-1. TRBV21-1 is reported as a pseudogene. The CDR3 covers 11 residues. This CDR3 is CGHGEDTEAFF. For the CDR3, the DNA is TGTGGGCACGGGGAGGACACTGAAGCTTTCTTT.

This clonotype was seen a few times. CDR3 bases: TGTGCCAGCATCAAGACAGGAAGCACTGAAGCTTTCTTT. This gives the protein CASIKTGSTEAFF. The J gene is TRBJ1-1, the V gene TRBV12-3 or TRBV12-4; tentative D call: TRBD1 (6 bases). The CDR3 runs 13 residues. The V and J ends lost 7 bases and 4 bases respectively, with 13 bases between them.

This clonotype was seen more than once but under ten times. The V gene is TRBV6-5, the J gene TRBJ2-5; TRBD2 aligns across 9 bases. Per germline, CDR1 MNHEY and CDR2 SVGAGI. Trimming took 0 bases from V and 0 from J; bases not matched to a gene: 2. The CDR3 contains 16 residues. The CDR3: CASSYSQRGDQETQYF. DNA of the CDR3: TGTGCCAGCAGTTACTCGCAGCGGGGGGACCAAGAGACCCAGTACTTC.

V gene TRBV20-1 combines with J gene TRBJ1-5, with D tentatively TRBD1 (5 bases). The germline CDR1 and CDR2 sequences are DFQATT and SNEGSKA (reference sequence). Trimming left V 5 bases short and J 7 bases short, with 18 bases between. This CDR3 is built from 14 residues. CDR3 in DNA: TGCAGTGCTCCGCGGGGGGTCCCTAACCAGCCCCAGCATTTT. Translating it yields CSAPRGVPNQPQHF.

This clonotype was found a few times. The V gene is TRBV6-2 or TRBV6-3, the J gene TRBJ2-5, with D perhaps matching TRBD1 or TRBD2 (5 bases each). CDR1 and CDR2 (germline): MNHEY, SVGEGT. The CDR3 consists of 14 residues. V gave up 0 bases and J gave up 5 bases, with 10 bases separating them. The CDR3 here is CASSYSWGGETQYF. The CDR3 DNA sequence: TGTGCCAGCAGTTACTCTTGGGGCGGGGAGACCCAGTACTTC.

This clonotype was seen once. The genes are TRBV27 and TRBJ2-1; D might be TRBD2 (5 bases). Trimming removed 2 bases at V and 6 bases at J, with 20 bases between. The CDR3 is 17 amino acids. The germline gives CDR1 MNHEY, CDR2 SMNVEV (reference sequence). CDR3 region: CASSLRGLGIWANEQFF. CDR3 DNA sequence: TGTGCCAGCAGTTTAAGAGGGTTGGGTATTTGGGCCAATGAGCAGTTCTTC.

This clonotype was counted only a few times. The V gene is TRBV21-1, the J gene TRBJ1-5. TRBV21-1 is recorded as a pseudogene. This CDR3 comprises 20 residues. CDR3 bases: TGTGCCAGCAGCAAACTTGGCCAGCGCATCGCGACTTATAGCAATCAGCCCCAGCATTTT. Protein product: CASSKLGQRIATYSNQPQHF.

This clonotype was found a few times. V usage is TRBV4-1 and J usage is TRBJ1-1; D is possibly TRBD1 (5 bases). The CDR3 has 15 amino acids. V lost 5 bases and J 3 bases, leaving 16 bases between the germline ends. Germline V CDR1 and CDR2: MGHRA, YSYEKL. CDR3 DNA sequence: TGCGCCAGCAGCAGAGGGCCCGCGGGGGACACTGAAGCTTTCTTT. Amino acid sequence: CASSRGPAGDTEAFF.

This clonotype was detected ten times or more. The chain couples TRBV21-1 to TRBJ2-2; no check of the table's D call, TRBD1, against the DNA was made. TRBV21-1 represents a pseudogene. There are 14 residues in the CDR3. The CDR3 here is CASRPDKGYGELFF. CDR3 nucleotides: TGTGCCAGCCGCCCCGACAAGGGTTACGGGGAGCTGTTTTTT.

This clonotype has just a few counts. This sequence joins TRBV12-3 or TRBV12-4 and TRBJ1-5, with TRBD1 matching 9 bases. This CDR3 is 15 amino acids long. With V trimmed by 6 bases and J by 1 base, 4 bases remained unmatched. CDR3 amino acids: CASSRDRASNQPQHF. CDR3 bases: TGTGCCAGCAGCCGGGACAGGGCAAGCAATCAGCCCCAGCATTTT.

The chain joins TRBV3-1 to TRBJ2-5; possibly TRBD2 for D (6 bases). Between the trimmed V and J ends, which lost 1 base and 4 bases, there was a span of 16 bases. This CDR3 is 16 amino acids long. CDR1 is LGHDT and CDR2 is YNNKEL in the germline V gene (reference sequence). The CDR3: CASSQGSTSSAETQYF. CDR3 nucleotide sequence: TGTGCCAGCAGCCAAGGGTCAACTAGCTCGGCAGAGACCCAGTACTTC.

Only a few counts were recorded for this clonotype. The chain is built from TRBV9 and TRBJ2-3; 10 positions agree with TRBD2. CDR1 is SGDLS and CDR2 is YYNGEE in the germline V gene. The CDR3 is made up of 20 amino acids. J lost 2 bases, V lost 2 bases, and 17 bases had no gene match. For the CDR3, the DNA is TGTGCCAGCAGCGTGATTGGGCTAGCGGGGGCCACATCGAACACAGATACGCAGTATTTT. Protein: CASSVIGLAGATSNTDTQYF.

This clonotype has only a few counts. The V and J genes are TRBV15 and TRBJ1-4; D is unresolved. This CDR3 region has 14 residues. Germline values: CDR1 LNHNV, CDR2 YYDKDF (reference sequence). V was shortened by 0 bases and J by 0 bases, with 2 bases between the two germline ends. The CDR3 loop is CATSRESTNEKLFF. In DNA form, the CDR3 reads TGTGCCACCAGCAGAGAATCAACTAATGAAAAACTGTTTTTT.

This clonotype was recorded a few times. This rearrangement joins TRBV20-1 to TRBJ2-3, with D possibly called TRBD1 or TRBD2 (6 bases each). V was shortened by 7 bases and J by 8 bases, with 22 bases between the two germline ends. The CDR3 is 14 residues long. Germline V lookup: CDR1 DFQATT, CDR2 SNEGSKA (reference sequence). The CDR3 protein is CSVGGGGAQGTQYF. The CDR3 region has the DNA TGCAGTGTCGGTGGGGGCGGGGCACAGGGTACGCAGTATTTT.

This clonotype has ten or more counts. J is TRBJ1-1 and V is TRBV7-2; 10 bases map to TRBD1. Germline values: CDR1 SGHTA, CDR2 FQGNSA. After removal of 5 bases from V and 5 bases from J, the junction contained 5 bases not matched to a gene. The length of the CDR3 is 14 residues. The CDR3 loop is CASSPDRGRTEAFF. As DNA, the CDR3 is TGTGCCAGCAGCCCCGACAGGGGGCGGACTGAAGCTTTCTTT.

The V call is TRBV20-1, the J call TRBJ2-1, with 10 bases lining up with TRBD2. The CDR3 is 14 residues long. Per germline, CDR1 DFQATT and CDR2 SNEGSKA (reference sequence). V shed 5 bases and J 5 bases; nucleotides not matched to a gene: 6. DNA of the CDR3: TGCAGTGCTTCTAGCGGGGGCGGCGACAATGAGCAGTTCTTC. Encoded protein: CSASSGGGDNEQFF.

This clonotype was recorded a few times. The rearrangement uses TRBV4-1 and TRBJ2-1, with D maybe TRBD1 (6 bases). Germline loops: CDR1 MGHRA, CDR2 YSYEKL. Trimming shortened V by 3 bases and J by 10 bases, and 10 bases separated the two germline ends. This CDR3 comprises 12 residues. The chain's CDR3 is CASSHVDREQFF. Written as DNA, the CDR3 is TGCGCCAGCAGCCACGTGGACAGAGAGCAGTTCTTC.

V is TRBV7-2 and J is TRBJ2-1, with 8 bases matching TRBD2. The junction had 13 bases not matched to a gene; V was cut back by 5 bases and J by 7 bases. Germline lookup yields CDR1 SGHTA and CDR2 FQGNSA. The CDR3 sequence is 16 residues long. Written as DNA, the CDR3 is TGTGCCAGCAGCCCGGGTGGATCGGGGGGGGGAAATGAGCAGTTCTTC. This gives the protein CASSPGGSGGGNEQFF. Together with reference TRBV7-2 and TRBJ2-1, the CDR3 gives the full variable domain: GAGVSQSPSNKVTEKGKDVELRCDPISGHTALYWYRQSLGQGLEFLIYFQGNSAPDKSGLPSDRFSAERTGGSVSTLTIQRTQQEDSAVYLCASSPGGSGGGNEQFFGPGTRLTVL.

This clonotype was counted a few times. The chain is built from TRBV4-2 and TRBJ1-1; D might be TRBD1 (5 bases). CDR3 length: 17 amino acids. CDR1 is LGHNA and CDR2 is YNFKEQ in the germline V gene. V was pared by 3 bases and J by 1 base, with 18 bases between. The DNA for the CDR3 is TGTGCCAGCAGCCAGGCGAGGCGACTGGGGGGGAACACTGAAGCTTTCTTT. It codes for CASSQARRLGGNTEAFF.

There are many counts of this clonotype. The V gene is TRBV4-1, the J gene TRBJ1-1; D is uncertain. The CDR3 sequence is 14 residues long. From germline, CDR1 is MGHRA and CDR2 YSYEKL. The V end lost 4 bases, the J end lost 4 bases, and 13 bases lay between the germline ends. The CDR3 reads CASSLRTLGTEAFF. The CDR3 DNA reads TGCGCCAGCAGCCTAAGGACTCTGGGCACTGAAGCTTTCTTT.

This chain links TRBV5-5 with TRBJ2-1; possibly TRBD2 for D (5 bases). The CDR3 extends over 13 amino acids. Trimming removed 4 bases from V and 9 bases from J, with 14 bases in between. CDR1 and CDR2 (germline): SGHKS, YYEKEE (reference sequence). The chain's CDR3 is CASSPRLAPEQFF. The CDR3 DNA is TGTGCCAGCAGCCCAAGGCTAGCCCCTGAGCAGTTCTTC. Supplemented by reference TRBV5-5 and TRBJ2-1, the full variable domain reads DAGVTQSPTHLIKTRGQQVTLRCSPISGHKSVSWYQQVLGQGPQFIFQYYEKEERGRGNFPDRFSARQFPNYSSELNVNALLLGDSALYLCASSPRLAPEQFFGPGTRLTVL.

The sample holds a few counts of this clonotype. V and J are TRBV28 and TRBJ2-6; D remains unclear. The CDR3 contains 15 residues. Looked up from germline, CDR1 is MDHEN and CDR2 is SYDVKM. V was pared by 4 bases and J by 0 bases, with 7 bases between. Here the CDR3 reads CASSSGASGANVLTF. The CDR3 DNA reads TGTGCCAGCAGTTCCGGCGCCTCTGGGGCCAACGTCCTGACTTTC.

V is TRBV9 and J is TRBJ2-5; D possibly corresponds to TRBD2 (6 bases). The CDR3 length is 14 residues. Germline V gene sequence: CDR1 SGDLS, CDR2 YYNGEE. Trimming removed 4 bases at V and 1 base at J, with 11 bases between. The CDR3 DNA sequence: TGTGCCAGCAGCCCCCGGGGGACCCAAGAGACCCAGTACTTC. It specifies CASSPRGTQETQYF.

This clonotype was observed a few times. The chain combines TRBV5-1 with TRBJ2-1; D not resolved. The CDR3 covers 13 residues. V was clipped by 5 bases and J by 10 bases, with 16 bases between them. Germline assignment: CDR1 SGHRS and CDR2 YFSETQ. CDR3 nucleotide sequence: TGCGCCAGCAGTTTCCCCGAGCAGGACGAGCAGTTCTTC. It is translated as CASSFPEQDEQFF.

This chain uses TRBV18 with TRBJ2-5, with 7 positions matching TRBD1. The CDR3 is made up of 15 amino acids. The ends lost 3 bases at V and 3 bases at J; junction bases unmatched: 7. Germline CDR1 is KGHSH and CDR2 is LQKENI. CDR3 region: CASSPPGQSKETQYF. DNA for the CDR3: TGTGCCAGCTCACCGCCGGGACAGAGCAAAGAGACCCAGTACTTC.